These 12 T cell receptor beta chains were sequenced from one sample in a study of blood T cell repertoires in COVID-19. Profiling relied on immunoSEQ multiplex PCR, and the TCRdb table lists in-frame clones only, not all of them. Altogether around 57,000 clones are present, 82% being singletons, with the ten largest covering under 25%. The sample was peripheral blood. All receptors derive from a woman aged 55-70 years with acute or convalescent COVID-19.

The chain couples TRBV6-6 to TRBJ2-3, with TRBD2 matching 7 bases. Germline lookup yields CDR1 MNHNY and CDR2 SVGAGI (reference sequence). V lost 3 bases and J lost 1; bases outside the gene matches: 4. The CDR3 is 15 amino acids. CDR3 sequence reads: CASSYWEGGTDTQYF. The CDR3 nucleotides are TGTGCCAGCAGTTATTGGGAGGGTGGCACAGATACGCAGTATTTT.

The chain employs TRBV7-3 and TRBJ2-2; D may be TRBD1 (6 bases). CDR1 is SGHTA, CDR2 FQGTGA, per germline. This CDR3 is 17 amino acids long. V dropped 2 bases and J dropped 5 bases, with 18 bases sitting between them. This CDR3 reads CASSLVPGVYRTGELFF. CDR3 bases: TGTGCCAGCAGCTTAGTCCCAGGGGTTTATCGGACCGGGGAGCTGTTTTTT.

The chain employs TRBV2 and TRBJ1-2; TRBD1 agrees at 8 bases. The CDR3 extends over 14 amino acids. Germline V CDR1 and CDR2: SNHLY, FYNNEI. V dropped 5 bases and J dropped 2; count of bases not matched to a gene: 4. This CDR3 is CASSPGTGNYGYTF. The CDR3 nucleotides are TGTGCCAGCAGTCCCGGGACAGGCAACTATGGCTACACCTTC.

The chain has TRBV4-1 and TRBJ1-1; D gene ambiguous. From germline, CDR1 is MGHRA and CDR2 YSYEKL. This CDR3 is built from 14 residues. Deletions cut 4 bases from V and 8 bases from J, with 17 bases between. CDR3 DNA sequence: TGCGCCAGCAGCCCGGGCGGAGGTCGAACCGAAGCTTTCTTT. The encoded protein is CASSPGGGRTEAFF.

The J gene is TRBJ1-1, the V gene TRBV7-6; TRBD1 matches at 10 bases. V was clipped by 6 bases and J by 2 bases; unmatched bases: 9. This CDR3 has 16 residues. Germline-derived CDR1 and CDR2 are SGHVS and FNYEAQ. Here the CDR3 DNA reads TGTGCCAGCAGTCAACACCGGGACAGGGGAAACACTGAAGCTTTCTTT. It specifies CASSQHRDRGNTEAFF.

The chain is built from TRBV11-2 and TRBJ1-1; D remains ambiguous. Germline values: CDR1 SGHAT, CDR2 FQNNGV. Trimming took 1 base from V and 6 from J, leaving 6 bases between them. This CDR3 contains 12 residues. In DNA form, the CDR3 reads TGTGCCAGCAGCTTAGGGCATGCTGAAGCTTTCTTT. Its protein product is CASSLGHAEAFF.

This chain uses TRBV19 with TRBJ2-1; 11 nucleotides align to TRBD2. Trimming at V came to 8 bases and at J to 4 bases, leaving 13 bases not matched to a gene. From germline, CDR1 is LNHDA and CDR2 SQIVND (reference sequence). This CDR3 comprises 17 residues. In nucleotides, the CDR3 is TGTGCCAGTCTGGCTAGCGGGGGGCTCGGGCAGTACAATGAGCAGTTCTTC. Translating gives CASLASGGLGQYNEQFF. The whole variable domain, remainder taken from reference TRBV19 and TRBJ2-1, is DGGITQSPKYLFRKEGQNVTLSCEQNLNHDAMYWYRQDPGQGLRLIYYSQIVNDFQKGDIAEGYSVSREKKESFPLTVTSAQKNPTAFYLCASLASGGLGQYNEQFFGPGTRLTVL.

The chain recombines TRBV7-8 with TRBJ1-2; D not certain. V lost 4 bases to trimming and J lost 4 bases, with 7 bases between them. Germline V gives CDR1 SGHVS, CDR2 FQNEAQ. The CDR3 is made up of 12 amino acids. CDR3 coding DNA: TGTGCCAGCAGCTCCGGGGTCTATGGCTACACCTTC. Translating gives CASSSGVYGYTF.

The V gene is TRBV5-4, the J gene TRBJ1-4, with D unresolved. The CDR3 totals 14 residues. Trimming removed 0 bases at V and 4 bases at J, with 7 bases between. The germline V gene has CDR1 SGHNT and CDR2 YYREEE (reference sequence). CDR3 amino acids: CASSLATVNEKLFF. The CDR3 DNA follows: TGTGCCAGCAGCTTGGCTACAGTTAATGAAAAACTGTTTTTT.

The CDR3 is CASSQGAQPQHF. DNA of the CDR3: TGTGCCAGCAGCCAGGGGGCTCAGCCCCAGCATTTT. The chain employs TRBV7-8 and TRBJ1-5; TRBD1 agrees at 8 bases. CDR1 and CDR2 from the germline V gene are SGHVS and FQNEAQ. This CDR3 has 12 amino acids. J was trimmed by 6 bases and V by 5 bases; bases with no gene match: 0.

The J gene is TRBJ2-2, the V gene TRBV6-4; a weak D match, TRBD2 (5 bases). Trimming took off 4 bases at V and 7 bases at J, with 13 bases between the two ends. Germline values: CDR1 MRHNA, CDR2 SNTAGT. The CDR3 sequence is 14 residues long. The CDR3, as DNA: TGTGCCAGCAGTGCGGCGGAGGATTACGGGGAGCTGTTTTTT. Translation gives CASSAAEDYGELFF.

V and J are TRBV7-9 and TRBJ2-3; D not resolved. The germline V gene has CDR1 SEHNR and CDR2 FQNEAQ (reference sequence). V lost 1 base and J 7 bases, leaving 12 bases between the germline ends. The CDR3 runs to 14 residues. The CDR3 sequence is CASSLVEPPNTQYF. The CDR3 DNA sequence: TGTGCCAGCAGCTTAGTAGAACCGCCTAATACGCAGTATTTT.